This TCR beta chain was sequenced for a study of T cells in localized non-small cell lung cancer. V dropped 5 bases and J dropped 5; count of bases not matched to a gene: 9. Germline CDR1 and CDR2: SEHNR and FQNEAQ (reference sequence). The length of the CDR3 is 15 residues. Note on this clone: Its antigen is not known.

The study, taken as a whole, reports: A median of around 52 clones ranked among the top 100 in tumor appeared in adjacent lung. Patients showing higher blood T cell density tended to see longer overall survival. Uninvolved neighboring lung showed the greatest T cell clonality, exceeding tumor. It remains possible that heterogeneity exists, since only one tumor region was sequenced.

TCRdb's copy holds only in-frame clones and misses some; the assay was immunoSEQ multiplex PCR. The sample contains some 130,000 clones, 80% to 90% of which appear only once. This TCR came from a female donor aged 60 or older with stage I lung adenocarcinoma. The rearrangement links TRBV7-9 to TRBJ2-7; 10 bases agree with TRBD2. This material consisted of peripheral blood, taken before any cancer treatment. The CDR3 DNA is TGTGCCAGCAGCCCGGCTAGCGGGAGTATTCACGAGCAGTACTTC. Residues: CASSPASGSIHEQYF.